The clone carrying this TCR beta chain was recorded many times. The data originate from a study of identical twins. TCRdb redid the calling of the 5' RACE reads with MiXCR, one entry per CDR3 protein. Found here are about 280,000 distinct CDR3 sequences, about 8.9% of them singletons; the top ten hold 2.1%. The CDR3 contains 14 residues. Germline V gene sequence: CDR1 SEHNR, CDR2 FQNEAQ (reference sequence). The trim removed 7 bases at V and 2 bases at J, leaving 5 bases unmatched. These records were also assigned to another study, of yellow fever vaccine responses in identical twins.

The sequenced sample consisted of memory (CD45RO+) T cells sorted from blood. The rearrangement links TRBV7-9 to TRBJ1-2; TRBD1 matches at 9 bases. The receptor comes from a young woman in good health. The DNA for the CDR3 is TGTGCCAGCACCCAAGGACAGGGGAACTATGGCTACACCTTC. Residues: CASTQGQGNYGYTF.